This T cell receptor (beta chain) originates from a study of human T cells and chemical hapten exposure. Findings and limits, study-wide: Significantly more large CDR3 similarity clusters were formed by expanded TCRs than by controls.

This clonotype was seen repeatedly, ten times or more. Its antigen is unknown. The time point denotes: patch test 2, 6 weeks after DPC sensitization. Treatment here: therapeutic diphenylcyclopropenone sensitization with weekly scalp DPC. TCRdb reprocessed the RACE reads via MiXCR and lists one record per CDR3 protein. This sample has a few hundred thousand distinct CDR3 sequences; about 6% occur once, and the top ten carry 5% to 6%. The CDR3 runs 12 residues. Trimming removed 0 bases from V and 11 bases from J, with 6 bases in between. Germline V gene lookup returns CDR1 SGHNT and CDR2 YYREEE (reference sequence).

V gene TRBV5-4 combines with J gene TRBJ1-6; D ambiguous. This sequence was found in a woman aged 18-29 years with alopecia areata. Some clones in this sample may be carry-over from other donors' samples. Specimen: whole blood, collected in connection with sensitization to the hapten diphenylcyclopropenone (DPC). In DNA form, the CDR3 reads TGTGCCAGCAGCTTGGATGGGGCACCCCTCCACTTT. Amino acid sequence: CASSLDGAPLHF. The complete variable domain, with remaining parts taken from reference TRBV5-4 and TRBJ1-6, reads ETGVTQSPTHLIKTRGQQVTLRCSSQSGHNTVSWYQQALGQGPQFIFQYYREEENGRGNFPPRFSGLQFPNYSSELNVNALELDDSALYLCASSLDGAPLHFGNGTRLTVT.